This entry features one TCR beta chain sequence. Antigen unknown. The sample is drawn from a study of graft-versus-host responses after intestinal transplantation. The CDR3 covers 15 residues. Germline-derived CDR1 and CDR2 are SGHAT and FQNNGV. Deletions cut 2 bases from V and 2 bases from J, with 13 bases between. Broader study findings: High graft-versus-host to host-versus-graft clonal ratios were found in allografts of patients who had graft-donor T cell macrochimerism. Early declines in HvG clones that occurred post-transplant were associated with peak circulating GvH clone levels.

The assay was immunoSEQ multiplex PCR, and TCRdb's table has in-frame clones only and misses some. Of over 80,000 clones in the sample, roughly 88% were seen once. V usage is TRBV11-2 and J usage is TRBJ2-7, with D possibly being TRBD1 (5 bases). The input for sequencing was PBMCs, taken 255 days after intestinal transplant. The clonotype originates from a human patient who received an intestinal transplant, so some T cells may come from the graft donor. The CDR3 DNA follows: TGTGCCAGCAGCTTATTCGACAGTGGACCCTACGAGCAGTACTTC. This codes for CASSLFDSGPYEQYF.